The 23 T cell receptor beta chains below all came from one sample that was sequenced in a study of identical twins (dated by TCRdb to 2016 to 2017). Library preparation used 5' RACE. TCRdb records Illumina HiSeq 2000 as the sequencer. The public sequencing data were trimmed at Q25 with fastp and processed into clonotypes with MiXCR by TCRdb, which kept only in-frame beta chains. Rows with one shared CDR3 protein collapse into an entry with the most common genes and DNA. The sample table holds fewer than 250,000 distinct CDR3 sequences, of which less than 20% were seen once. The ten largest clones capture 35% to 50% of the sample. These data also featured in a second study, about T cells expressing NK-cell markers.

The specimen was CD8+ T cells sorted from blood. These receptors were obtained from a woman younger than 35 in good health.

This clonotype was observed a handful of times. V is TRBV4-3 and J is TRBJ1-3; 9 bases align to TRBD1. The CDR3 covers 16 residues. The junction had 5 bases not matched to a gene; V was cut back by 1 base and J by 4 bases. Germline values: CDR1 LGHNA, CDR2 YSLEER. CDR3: CASSQGTGTGGNTIYF. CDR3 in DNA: TGCGCCAGCAGCCAAGGGACCGGGACAGGGGGAAACACCATATATTTT.

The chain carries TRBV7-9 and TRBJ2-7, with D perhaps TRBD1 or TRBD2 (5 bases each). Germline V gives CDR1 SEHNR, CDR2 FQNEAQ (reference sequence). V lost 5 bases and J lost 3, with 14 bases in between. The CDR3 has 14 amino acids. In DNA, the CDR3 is TGTGCCAGCAGCCACCGGGACGGGTACTACGAGCAGTACTTC. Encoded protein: CASSHRDGYYEQYF.

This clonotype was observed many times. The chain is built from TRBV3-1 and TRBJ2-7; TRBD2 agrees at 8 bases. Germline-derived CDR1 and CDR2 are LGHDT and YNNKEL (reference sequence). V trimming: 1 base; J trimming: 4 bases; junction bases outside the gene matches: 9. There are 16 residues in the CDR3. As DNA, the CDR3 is TGTGCCAGCAGCCAAGGTTCCGGCGGGGGGTTTTACGAGCAGTACTTC. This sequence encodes CASSQGSGGGFYEQYF.

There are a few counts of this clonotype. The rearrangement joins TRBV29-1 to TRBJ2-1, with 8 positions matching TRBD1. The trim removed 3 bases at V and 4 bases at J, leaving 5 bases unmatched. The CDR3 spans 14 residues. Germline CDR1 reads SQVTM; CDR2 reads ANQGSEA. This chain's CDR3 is CSVEGQEFYNEQFF. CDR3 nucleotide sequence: TGCAGCGTTGAGGGACAGGAATTTTACAATGAGCAGTTCTTC.

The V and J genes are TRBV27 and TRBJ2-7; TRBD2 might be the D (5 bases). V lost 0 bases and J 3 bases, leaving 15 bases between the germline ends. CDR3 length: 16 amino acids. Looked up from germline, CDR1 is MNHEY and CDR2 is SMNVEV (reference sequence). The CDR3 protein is CASSLSPGSESYEQYF. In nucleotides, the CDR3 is TGTGCCAGCAGTTTATCGCCGGGGTCAGAAAGCTACGAGCAGTACTTC.

Here the CDR3 reads CASSQEGYLTGRYNEQFF. In DNA, the CDR3 is TGTGCCAGCAGCCAAGAAGGTTATTTGACGGGGCGGTACAATGAGCAGTTCTTC. The rearrangement links TRBV4-2 to TRBJ2-1; TRBD1 or TRBD2 may be the D gene (5 bases each). Germline V gene data show CDR1 as LGHNA and CDR2 as YNFKEQ. Trimming removed 0 bases from V and 4 bases from J, with 19 bases in between. The CDR3 runs 18 residues.

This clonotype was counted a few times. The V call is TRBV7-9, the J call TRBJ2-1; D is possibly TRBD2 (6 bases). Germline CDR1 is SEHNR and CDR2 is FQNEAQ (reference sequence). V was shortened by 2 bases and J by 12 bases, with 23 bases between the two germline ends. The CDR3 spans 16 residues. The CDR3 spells CASSLSGGGLMGRQFF. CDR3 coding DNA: TGTGCCAGCAGCTTATCCGGCGGAGGGTTAATGGGTAGGCAGTTCTTC.

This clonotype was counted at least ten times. CDR3 residues: CASRWGSETQYF. In DNA, the CDR3 is TGTGCCAGCAGGTGGGGATCGGAGACCCAGTACTTC. J is TRBJ2-5 and V is TRBV12-3 or TRBV12-4; D not resolved. V was trimmed by 6 bases and J by 5 bases, leaving 10 bases between them. This CDR3 spans 12 amino acids.

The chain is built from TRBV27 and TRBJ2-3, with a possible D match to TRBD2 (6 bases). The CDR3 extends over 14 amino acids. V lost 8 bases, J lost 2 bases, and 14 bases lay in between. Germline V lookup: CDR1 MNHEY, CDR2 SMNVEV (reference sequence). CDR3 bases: TGTGCCAGCGGACTATTCCTTAACACAGATACGCAGTATTTT. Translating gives CASGLFLNTDTQYF.

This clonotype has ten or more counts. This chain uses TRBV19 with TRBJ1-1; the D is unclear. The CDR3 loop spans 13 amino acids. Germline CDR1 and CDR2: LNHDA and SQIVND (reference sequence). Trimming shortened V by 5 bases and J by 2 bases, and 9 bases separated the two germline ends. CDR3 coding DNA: TGTGCCAGTAGTTACAGCTTAAACACTGAAGCTTTCTTT. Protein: CASSYSLNTEAFF.

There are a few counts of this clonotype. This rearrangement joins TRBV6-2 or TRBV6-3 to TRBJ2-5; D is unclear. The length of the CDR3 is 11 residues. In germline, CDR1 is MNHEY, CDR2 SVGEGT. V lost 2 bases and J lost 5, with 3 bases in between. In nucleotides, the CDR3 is TGTGCCAGCAGTTACACCGAGACCCAGTACTTC. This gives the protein CASSYTETQYF.

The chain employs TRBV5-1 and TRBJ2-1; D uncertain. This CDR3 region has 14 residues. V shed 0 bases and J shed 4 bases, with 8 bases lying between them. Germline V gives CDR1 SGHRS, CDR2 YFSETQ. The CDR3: CASSLGPLYNEQFF. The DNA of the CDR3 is TGCGCCAGCAGCTTGGGGCCCCTTTACAATGAGCAGTTCTTC.

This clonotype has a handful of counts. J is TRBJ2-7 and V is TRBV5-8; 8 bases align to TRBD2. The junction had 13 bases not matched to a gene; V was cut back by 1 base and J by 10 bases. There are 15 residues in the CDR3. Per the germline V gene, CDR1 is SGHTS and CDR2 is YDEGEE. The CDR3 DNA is TGTGCCAGCAGCTTGACCCCCGGGGGGGAACAGTACCAGTACTTC. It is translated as CASSLTPGGEQYQYF. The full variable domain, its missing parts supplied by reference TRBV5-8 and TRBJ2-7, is EAGVTQSPTHLIKTRGQQATLRCSPISGHTSVYWYQQALGLGLQFLLWYDEGEERNRGNFPPRFSGRQFPNYSSELNVNALELEDSALYLCASSLTPGGEQYQYFGPGTRLTVT.

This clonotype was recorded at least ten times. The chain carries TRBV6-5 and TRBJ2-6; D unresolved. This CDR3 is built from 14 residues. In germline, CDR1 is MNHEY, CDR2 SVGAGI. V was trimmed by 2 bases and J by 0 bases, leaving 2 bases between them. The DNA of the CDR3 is TGTGCCAGCAGTTACCTCTCTGGGGCCAACGTCCTGACTTTC. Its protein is CASSYLSGANVLTF.

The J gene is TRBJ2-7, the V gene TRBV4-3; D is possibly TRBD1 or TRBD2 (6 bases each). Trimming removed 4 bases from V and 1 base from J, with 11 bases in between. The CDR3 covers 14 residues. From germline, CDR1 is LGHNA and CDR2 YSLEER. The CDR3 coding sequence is TGCGCCAGCAGCCCGAAGGGGGGTTCCTACGAGCAGTACTTC. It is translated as CASSPKGGSYEQYF.

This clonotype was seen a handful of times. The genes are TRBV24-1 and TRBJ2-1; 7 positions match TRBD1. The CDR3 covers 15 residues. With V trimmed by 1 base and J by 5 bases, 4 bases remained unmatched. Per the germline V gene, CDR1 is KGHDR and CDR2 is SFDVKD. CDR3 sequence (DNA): TGTGCCACCAGTGATTTAGGGGACAGAAACAATGAGCAGTTCTTC. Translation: CATSDLGDRNNEQFF.

In nucleotides, the CDR3 is TGCAGCGTTACACCCGACTCCTACGAGCAGTACTTC. Translating it yields CSVTPDSYEQYF. V usage is TRBV29-1 and J usage is TRBJ2-7, with D hard to call. Germline-derived CDR1 and CDR2 are SQVTM and ANQGSEA. V was shortened by 5 bases and J by 0 bases, with 8 bases between the two germline ends. The CDR3 is 12 amino acids.

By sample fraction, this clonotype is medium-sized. The CDR3 sequence is CASSYGVRPDEQFF. CDR3 coding DNA: TGTGCCAGCAGTTACGGGGTACGTCCCGATGAGCAGTTCTTC. This chain links TRBV6-5 with TRBJ2-1; D remains unclear. V was cut by 2 bases and J by 8 bases, with 13 bases left in between. The CDR3 length is 14 residues. The germline V gene has CDR1 MNHEY and CDR2 SVGAGI.

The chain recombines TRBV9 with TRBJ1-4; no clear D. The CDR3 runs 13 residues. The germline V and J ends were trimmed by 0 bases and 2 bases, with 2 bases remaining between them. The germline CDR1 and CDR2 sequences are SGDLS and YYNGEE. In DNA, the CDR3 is TGTGCCAGCAGCGTAGGCACTAATGAAAAACTGTTTTTT. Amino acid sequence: CASSVGTNEKLFF.

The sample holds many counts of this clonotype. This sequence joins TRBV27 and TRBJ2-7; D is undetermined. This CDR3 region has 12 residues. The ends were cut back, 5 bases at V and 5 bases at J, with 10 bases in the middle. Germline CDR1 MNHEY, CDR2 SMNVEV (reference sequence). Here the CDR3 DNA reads TGTGCCAGCAGTGCCAGTGGGAACGAGCAGTACTTC. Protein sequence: CASSASGNEQYF.

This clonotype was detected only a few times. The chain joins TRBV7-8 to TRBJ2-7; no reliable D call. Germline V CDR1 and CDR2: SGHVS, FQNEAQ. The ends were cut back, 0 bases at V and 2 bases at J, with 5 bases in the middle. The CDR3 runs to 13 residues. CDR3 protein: CASSLAFPYEQYF. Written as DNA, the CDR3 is TGTGCCAGCAGCTTAGCATTCCCCTACGAGCAGTACTTC.

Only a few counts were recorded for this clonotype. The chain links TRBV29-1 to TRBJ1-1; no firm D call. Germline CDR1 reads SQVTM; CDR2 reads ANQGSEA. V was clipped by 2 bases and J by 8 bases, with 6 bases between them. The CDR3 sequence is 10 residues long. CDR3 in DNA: TGCAGCGTTGAATCGCGCGAAGCTTTCTTT. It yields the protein CSVESREAFF. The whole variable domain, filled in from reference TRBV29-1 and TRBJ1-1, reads SAVISQKPSRDICQRGTSLTIQCQVDSQVTMMFWYRQQPGQSLTLIATANQGSEATYESGFVIDKFPISRPNLTFSTLTVSNMSPEDSSIYLCSVESREAFFGQGTRLTVV.

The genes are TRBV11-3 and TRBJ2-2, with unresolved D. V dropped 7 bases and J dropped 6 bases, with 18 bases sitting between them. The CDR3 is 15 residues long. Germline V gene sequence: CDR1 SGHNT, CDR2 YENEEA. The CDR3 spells CASTAPRFPAGELFF. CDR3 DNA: TGTGCCAGCACCGCCCCACGGTTTCCAGCCGGGGAGCTGTTTTTT.